These 17 T cell receptor beta chains were sequenced from one sample in a study of OX40 agonist ivuxolimab in advanced cancers. Produced via immunoSEQ multiplex PCR; TCRdb's table is partial and in-frame only. The sample has roughly 100,000 clones; approximately 90% are singletons. The sequences come from CD4+ or CD8+ T cells sorted from blood, collected in a trial of the OX40 agonist ivuxolimab. Source of these receptors: an adult with an advanced solid tumor such as melanoma, head and neck, liver or kidney cancer.

There are a few counts of this clone. The rearrangement joins TRBV14 to TRBJ2-7, with D possibly TRBD1 on 5 matching bases. Germline V gene sequence: CDR1 SGHDN, CDR2 FVKESK. The CDR3 is 14 residues long. V was cut by 4 bases and J by 2 bases, with 12 bases left in between. The CDR3 coding sequence is TGTGCCAGCAGCCTCTCAGCAGGGACCTACGAGCAGTACTTC. As protein: CASSLSAGTYEQYF.

The genes are TRBV5-4 and TRBJ2-3; TRBD2 agrees at 10 bases. Trimming at V came to 4 bases and at J to 4 bases, leaving 6 bases not matched to a gene. The CDR3 runs 15 residues. Per the germline V gene, CDR1 is SGHNT and CDR2 is YYREEE (reference sequence). The CDR3 is CASSPSGGFPDTQYF. CDR3 in DNA: TGTGCCAGCAGCCCTAGCGGGGGCTTCCCAGATACGCAGTATTTT.

The chain links TRBV19 to TRBJ2-5, with 7 bases matching TRBD1. Per the germline V gene, CDR1 is LNHDA and CDR2 is SQIVND (reference sequence). The CDR3 is 15 residues long. Unmatched junction bases numbered 14, after V lost 8 bases and J lost 5 bases. The CDR3: CASGGRGGPGETQYF. The CDR3 coding sequence is TGTGCCAGTGGAGGACGAGGGGGCCCGGGTGAGACCCAGTACTTC.

The chain recombines TRBV2 with TRBJ2-3; D remains unclear. CDR1 is SNHLY and CDR2 is FYNNEI in the germline V gene. The ends were cut back, 5 bases at V and 2 bases at J, with 8 bases in the middle. This CDR3 has 13 amino acids. The CDR3 DNA reads as TGTGCCAGCAGTCCCGAGCCCACAGATACGCAGTATTTT. Translation: CASSPEPTDTQYF.

The chain joins TRBV28 to TRBJ2-7; perhaps TRBD2 as D (5 bases). This CDR3 comprises 15 residues. Trimming cost V 4 bases and J 2 bases, with 15 bases left between them. Germline loops: CDR1 MDHEN, CDR2 SYDVKM. DNA for the CDR3: TGTGCCAGCAGTTCCCTAGCCGCGCTGCCCTACGAGCAGTACTTC. Translation: CASSSLAALPYEQYF.

This chain joins TRBV6-5 and TRBJ1-4, with D possibly TRBD1 on 5 matching bases. Trimming removed 5 bases from V and 8 bases from J, with 15 bases in between. Germline-derived CDR1 and CDR2 are MNHEY and SVGAGI. There are 14 residues in the CDR3. In DNA form, the CDR3 reads TGTGCCAGCAGTAAGACCGGGACTACCGAAAAACTGTTTTTT. It is translated as CASSKTGTTEKLFF.

With regard to this clone: Relative to the germline gene, one junction end is altered; a read error may explain this. CDR3 coding DNA: TGTGCTAGCAGCCGACAGGGGGGCGAGACCCAGTACTTC. Its protein product is CASSRQGGETQYF. The rearrangement joins TRBV7-7 to TRBJ2-5, with 9 bases lining up with TRBD1. Germline assignment: CDR1 SSHAT and CDR2 FNYEAQ (reference sequence). The CDR3 length is 13 residues.

The rearrangement joins TRBV7-2 to TRBJ2-7, with D possibly being TRBD2 (6 bases). The CDR3 covers 17 residues. V was trimmed by 2 bases and J by 1 base, leaving 18 bases between them. The germline V gene encodes CDR1 SGHTA and CDR2 FQGNSA. CDR3 residues: CASSLIGRNRHSYEQYF. The DNA of the CDR3 is TGTGCCAGCAGCTTAATAGGGAGGAACCGACATTCCTACGAGCAGTACTTC.

This clone was seen more than once but under ten times. V usage is TRBV19 and J usage is TRBJ1-3; 7 nucleotides agree with TRBD1. Looked up from germline, CDR1 is LNHDA and CDR2 is SQIVND (reference sequence). Trimming at V came to 5 bases and at J to 2 bases, leaving 6 bases not matched to a gene. The CDR3 extends over 15 amino acids. Here the CDR3 reads CASSGQVSPGNTIYF. Written as DNA, the CDR3 is TGTGCCAGTAGTGGACAGGTATCCCCTGGAAACACCATATATTTT.

V is TRBV18 and J is TRBJ2-7, with 8 bases matching TRBD1. CDR1 and CDR2 from the germline V gene are KGHSH and LQKENI. Trimming at V came to 6 bases and at J to 2 bases, leaving 9 bases not matched to a gene. The CDR3 length is 15 residues. This chain's CDR3 is CASSLPGQVTYEQYF. CDR3 bases: TGTGCCAGCTCTCTCCCGGGACAGGTGACCTACGAGCAGTACTTC. Supplemented by reference TRBV18 and TRBJ2-7, the full variable domain reads NAGVMQNPRHLVRRRGQEARLRCSPMKGHSHVYWYRQLPEEGLKFMVYLQKENIIDESGMPKERFSAEFPKEGPSILRIQQVVRGDSAAYFCASSLPGQVTYEQYFGPGTRLTVT.

The chain employs TRBV13 and TRBJ1-5, with 10 bases lining up with TRBD1. Germline V gene sequence: CDR1 PRHDT, CDR2 FYEKMQ (reference sequence). The J segment lost 7 bases and the V segment lost 0 bases, leaving 6 bases of the junction unmatched. The CDR3 covers 16 residues. The CDR3 DNA reads as TGTGCCAGCAGCTTAGGTACCGGGACAGGGGTACAGCCCCAGCATTTT. It encodes CASSLGTGTGVQPQHF. The entire variable domain, with the rest obtained from reference TRBV13 and TRBJ1-5, is as follows: AAGVIQSPRHLIKEKRETATLKCYPIPRHDTVYWYQQGPGQDPQFLISFYEKMQSDKGSIPDRFSAQQFSDYHSELNMSSLELGDSALYFCASSLGTGTGVQPQHFGDGTRLSIL.

This sequence joins TRBV6-5 and TRBJ2-6, with D hard to call. The germline V gene has CDR1 MNHEY and CDR2 SVGAGI. The V gene lost 3 bases and the J gene lost 4 bases, with 10 bases spanning the gap. The CDR3 sequence is 15 residues long. For the CDR3, the DNA is TGTGCCAGCAGTTATTTGGGCGTGGGGGCCAACGTCCTGACTTTC. Its translation: CASSYLGVGANVLTF.

V gene TRBV7-8 combines with J gene TRBJ1-1, with 10 bases that match TRBD1. Germline loops: CDR1 SGHVS, CDR2 FQNEAQ. V was pared by 5 bases and J by 4 bases, with 7 bases of the junction left unmatched. The CDR3 has 15 residues. CDR3 sequence: CASSVDRGQGTEAFF. The CDR3, as DNA: TGTGCCAGCAGCGTAGACAGGGGGCAAGGCACTGAAGCTTTCTTT.

The chain has TRBV4-2 and TRBJ1-2; 12 positions match TRBD1. The CDR3 covers 15 residues. Losses at the gene ends were 4 bases for V and 8 bases for J; bases not matched to a gene: 8. The germline V gene has CDR1 LGHNA and CDR2 YNFKEQ. In nucleotides, the CDR3 is TGTGCCAGCAGCCCGGGACAGGGGGCCGACGGAGGCTACACCTTC. This codes for CASSPGQGADGGYTF.

The chain uses TRBV7-2 and TRBJ2-1; 8 nucleotides align to TRBD1. CDR1 and CDR2 from the germline V gene are SGHTA and FQGNSA. CDR3 size: 12 residues. Trimming cost V 5 bases and J 9 bases; bases outside gene matches: 3. The CDR3 sequence is CASSPGGPEQFF. Here the CDR3 DNA reads TGTGCCAGCAGCCCAGGGGGCCCTGAGCAGTTCTTC.

The gene calls are TRBV19 and TRBJ2-2; no clear D. CDR3 length equals 13 residues. Trimming took off 5 bases at V and 6 bases at J, with 10 bases between the two ends. CDR1 and CDR2 (germline): LNHDA, SQIVND (reference sequence). The CDR3 DNA reads as TGTGCCAGTAGTCGCGGAGACCCCGGGGAGCTGTTTTTT. Its protein is CASSRGDPGELFF.

This rearrangement joins TRBV5-1 to TRBJ2-7; D is undetermined. In germline, CDR1 is SGHRS, CDR2 YFSETQ. This CDR3 spans 13 amino acids. Trimming took 5 bases from V and 2 from J, leaving 11 bases between them. This chain's CDR3 is CASRADSAYEQYF. CDR3 DNA sequence: TGCGCCAGCAGGGCAGACTCAGCCTACGAGCAGTACTTC.